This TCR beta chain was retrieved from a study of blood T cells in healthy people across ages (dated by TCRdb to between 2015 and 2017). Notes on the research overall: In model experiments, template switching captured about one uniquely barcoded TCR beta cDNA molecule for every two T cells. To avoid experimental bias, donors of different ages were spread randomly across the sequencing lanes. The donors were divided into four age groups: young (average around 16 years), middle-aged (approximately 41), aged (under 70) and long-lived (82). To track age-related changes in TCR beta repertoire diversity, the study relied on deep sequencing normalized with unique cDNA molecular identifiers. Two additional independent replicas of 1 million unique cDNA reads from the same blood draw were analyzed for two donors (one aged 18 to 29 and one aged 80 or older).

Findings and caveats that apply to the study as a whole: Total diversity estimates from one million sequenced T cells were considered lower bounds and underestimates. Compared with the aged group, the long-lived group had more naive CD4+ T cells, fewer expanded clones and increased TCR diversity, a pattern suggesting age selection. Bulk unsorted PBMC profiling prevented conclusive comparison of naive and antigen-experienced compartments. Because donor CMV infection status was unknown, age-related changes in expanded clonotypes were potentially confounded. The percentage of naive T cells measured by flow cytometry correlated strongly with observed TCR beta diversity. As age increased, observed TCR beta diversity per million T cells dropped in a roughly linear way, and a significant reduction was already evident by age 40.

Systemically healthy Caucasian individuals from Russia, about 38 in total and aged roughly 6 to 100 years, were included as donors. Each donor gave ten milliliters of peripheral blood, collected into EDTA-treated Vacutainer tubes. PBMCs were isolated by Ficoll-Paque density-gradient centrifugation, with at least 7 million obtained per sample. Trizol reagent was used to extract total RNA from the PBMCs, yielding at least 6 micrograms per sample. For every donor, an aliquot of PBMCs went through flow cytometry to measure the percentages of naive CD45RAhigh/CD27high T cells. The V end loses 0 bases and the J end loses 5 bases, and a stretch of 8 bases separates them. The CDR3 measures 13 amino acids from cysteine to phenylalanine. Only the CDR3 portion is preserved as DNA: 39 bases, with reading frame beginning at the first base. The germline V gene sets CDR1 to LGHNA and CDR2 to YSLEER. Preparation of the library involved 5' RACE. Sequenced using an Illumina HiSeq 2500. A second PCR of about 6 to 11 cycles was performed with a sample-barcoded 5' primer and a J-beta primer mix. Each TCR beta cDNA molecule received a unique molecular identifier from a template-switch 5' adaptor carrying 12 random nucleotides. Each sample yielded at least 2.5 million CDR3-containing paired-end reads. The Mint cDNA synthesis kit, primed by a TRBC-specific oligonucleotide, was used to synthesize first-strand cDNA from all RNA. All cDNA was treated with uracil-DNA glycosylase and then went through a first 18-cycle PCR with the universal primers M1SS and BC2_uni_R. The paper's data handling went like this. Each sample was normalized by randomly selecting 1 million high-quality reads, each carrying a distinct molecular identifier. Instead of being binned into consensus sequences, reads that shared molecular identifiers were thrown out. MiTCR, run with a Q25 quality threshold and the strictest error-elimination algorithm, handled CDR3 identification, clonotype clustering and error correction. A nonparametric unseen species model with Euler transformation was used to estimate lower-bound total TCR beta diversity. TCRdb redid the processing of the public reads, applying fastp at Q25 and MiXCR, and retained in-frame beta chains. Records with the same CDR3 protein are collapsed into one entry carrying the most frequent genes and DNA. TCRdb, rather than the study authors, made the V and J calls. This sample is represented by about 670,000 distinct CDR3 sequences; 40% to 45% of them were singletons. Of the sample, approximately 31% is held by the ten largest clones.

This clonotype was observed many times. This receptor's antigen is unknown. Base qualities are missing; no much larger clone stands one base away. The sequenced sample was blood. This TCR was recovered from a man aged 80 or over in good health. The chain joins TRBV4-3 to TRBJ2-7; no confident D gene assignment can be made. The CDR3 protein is CASSQDNSHEQYF. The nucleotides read TGCGCCAGCAGCCAAGACAATAGCCACGAGCAGTACTTC.